This T cell receptor (beta chain) derives from a study of T cell responses to AZD1222 COVID-19 vaccine. General study results and limits: Baseline seropositivity occurred in only a handful of AZD1222 recipients. The sample set comprised mostly white British donors with more females, and clonal diversity was possibly underestimated.

Method: immunoSEQ multiplex PCR; TCRdb's copy keeps in-frame clones and lacks some. The table has more than 70,000 clones, approximately 90% seen once. The trim removed 0 bases at V and 7 bases at J, leaving 6 bases unmatched. CDR3 size: 15 residues. Germline V gene sequence: CDR1 SGHNT, CDR2 YYREEE (reference sequence). Turning to this clone: The antigen is undetermined.

V and J are TRBV5-4 and TRBJ1-5; 8 positions match TRBD1. The sequences come from peripheral blood, collected 28 days after the second AZD1222 dose. The receptor's source is an adult who received the AZD1222 COVID-19 vaccine. CDR3: CASSLARGLGQPQHF. The CDR3 DNA is TGTGCCAGCAGCTTGGCCAGGGGGCTAGGACAGCCCCAGCATTTT.